This T cell receptor (beta chain) was identified in a study of radiation and T cells in renal cell carcinoma. Indicated time point: baseline pretreatment blood. Indicated treatment: 15 Gy SBRT to primary tumor, nephrectomy 4 weeks later. Germline CDR1 and CDR2: LNHNV and YYDKDF (reference sequence). This CDR3 is 18 amino acids long. The V and J ends lost 0 bases and 0 bases respectively, with 15 bases between them. TCRdb keeps only in-frame clones here, not all; method: immunoSEQ multiplex PCR. Of 50,000 to 75,000 clones listed, 60% to 85% are singletons. Source: blood, taken from a patient whose treatment included radiotherapy and nephrectomy. The TCR sequence derives from a man aged 55 to 70 with renal cell carcinoma. The gene calls are TRBV15 and TRBJ2-1, with D possibly matching TRBD1 (7 bases). DNA of the CDR3: TGTGCCACCAGCAGAGATTATTCGGGGGACAGCTCCTACAATGAGCAGTTCTTC. Protein: CATSRDYSGDSSYNEQFF.